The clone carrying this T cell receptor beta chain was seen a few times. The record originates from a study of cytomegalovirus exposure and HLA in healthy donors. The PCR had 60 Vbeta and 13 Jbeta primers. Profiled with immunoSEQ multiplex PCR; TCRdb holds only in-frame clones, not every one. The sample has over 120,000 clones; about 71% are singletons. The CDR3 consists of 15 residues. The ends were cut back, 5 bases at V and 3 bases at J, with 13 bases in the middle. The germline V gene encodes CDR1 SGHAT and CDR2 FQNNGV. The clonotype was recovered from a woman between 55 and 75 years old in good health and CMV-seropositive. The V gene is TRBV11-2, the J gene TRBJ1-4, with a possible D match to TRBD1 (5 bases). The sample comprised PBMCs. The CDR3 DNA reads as TGTGCCAGCAGCCCCTTGGTAGGGGCTAATGAAAAACTGTTTTTT. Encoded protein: CASSPLVGANEKLFF.